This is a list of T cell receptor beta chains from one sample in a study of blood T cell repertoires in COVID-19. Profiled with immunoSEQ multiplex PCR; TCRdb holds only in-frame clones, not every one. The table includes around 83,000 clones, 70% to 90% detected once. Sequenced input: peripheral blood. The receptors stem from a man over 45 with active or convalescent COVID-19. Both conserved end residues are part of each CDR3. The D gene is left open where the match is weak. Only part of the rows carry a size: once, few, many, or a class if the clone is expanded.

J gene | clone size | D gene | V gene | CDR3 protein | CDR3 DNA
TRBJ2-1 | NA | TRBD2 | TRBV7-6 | CASSLGTSGREYEQFF | TGTGCCAGCAGCTTAGGGACTAGCGGGAGGGAGTATGAGCAGTTCTTC
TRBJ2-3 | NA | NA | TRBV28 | CASGGIGSQGDTQYF | TGTGCCAGTGGCGGAATCGGGAGTCAAGGAGATACGCAGTATTTT
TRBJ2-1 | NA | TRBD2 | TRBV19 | CASSITTSGINNEQFF | TGTGCCAGTAGTATCACCACTAGCGGGATTAACAATGAGCAGTTCTTC
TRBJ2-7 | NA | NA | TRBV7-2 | CASSLASDHRVRTYEQYF | TGTGCCAGCAGCTTAGCCTCGGACCACAGGGTGAGGACCTACGAGCAGTACTTC
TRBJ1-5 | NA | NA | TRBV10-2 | CASSISENQPQHF | TGCGCCAGCAGTATCTCCGAGAATCAGCCCCAGCATTTT
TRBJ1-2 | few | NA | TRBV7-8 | CASSPRVAQGDGYTF | TGTGCCAGCAGCCCACGGGTGGCGCAAGGTGACGGCTACACCTTC
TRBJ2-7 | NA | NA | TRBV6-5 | CASSLSGGSSYEQYF | TGTGCCAGCAGTTTATCAGGGGGGAGCTCCTACGAGCAGTACTTC
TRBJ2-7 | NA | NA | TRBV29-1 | CSARESTGNDEQYF | TGCAGCGCCCGAGAATCGACAGGAAATGACGAGCAGTACTTC
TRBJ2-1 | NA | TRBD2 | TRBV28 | CASSPGTSGYNEQFF | TGTGCCAGCAGTCCCGGGACTAGCGGCTACAATGAGCAGTTCTTC
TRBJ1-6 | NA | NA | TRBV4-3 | CASSQEPTTSSYNSPLHF | TGCGCCAGCAGCCAAGAGCCGACAACGAGCTCCTATAATTCACCCCTCCACTTT
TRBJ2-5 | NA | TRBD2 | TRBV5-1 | CASSLTGRRETQYF | TGCGCCAGCAGCTTAACCGGGAGGAGGGAGACCCAGTACTTC
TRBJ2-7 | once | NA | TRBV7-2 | CASSLAGRSSYEQYF | TGTGCCAGCAGCTTAGCGGGGCGGTCAAGCTACGAGCAGTACTTC
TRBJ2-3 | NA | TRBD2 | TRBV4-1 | CASSQSEGRGTDTQYF | TGCGCCAGCAGCCAAAGTGAGGGGCGGGGGACAGATACGCAGTATTTT
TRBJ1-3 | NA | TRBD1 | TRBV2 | CASRDRAGNTIYF | TGTGCCAGCAGGGACAGGGCTGGAAACACCATATATTTT
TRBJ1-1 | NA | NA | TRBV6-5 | CASSYSSGSNTEAFF | TGTGCCAGCAGTTACTCGTCCGGGTCGAACACTGAAGCTTTCTTT
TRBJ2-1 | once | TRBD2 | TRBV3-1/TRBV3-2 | CASSPRTSGNPSDEQFF | TGTGCCAGCAGCCCGCGGACTAGCGGGAACCCCTCGGATGAGCAGTTCTTC
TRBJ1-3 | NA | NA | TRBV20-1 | CSASSQSSYTIYF | TGCAGTGCTAGTTCACAGTCATCATACACCATATATTTT
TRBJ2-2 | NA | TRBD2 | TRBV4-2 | CASSQDGVSGLASGELFF | TGTGCCAGCAGCCAAGATGGGGTTTCGGGACTAGCGTCCGGGGAGCTGTTTTTT
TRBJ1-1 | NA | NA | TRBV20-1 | CSAPHNTEAFF | TGCAGTGCTCCCCATAACACTGAAGCTTTCTTT
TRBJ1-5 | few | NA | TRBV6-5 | CASSMDTNQPQHF | TGTGCCAGCAGTATGGACACTAATCAGCCCCAGCATTTT
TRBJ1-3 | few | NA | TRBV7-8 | CASSRTAISGNTIYF | TGTGCCAGCAGCAGGACAGCGATCTCTGGAAACACCATATATTTT
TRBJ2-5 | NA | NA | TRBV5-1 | CASSALGRETQYF | TGCGCCAGCAGCGCCTTAGGCAGGGAGACCCAGTACTTC
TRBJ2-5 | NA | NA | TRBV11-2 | CASSLAETQYF | TGTGCCAGCAGCTTAGCGGAGACCCAGTACTTC
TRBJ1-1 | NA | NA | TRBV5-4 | CASSLARGAPTEAFF | TGTGCCAGCAGCTTGGCTCGGGGGGCGCCCACTGAAGCTTTCTTT
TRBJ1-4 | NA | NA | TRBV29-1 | CSVGDMGWEKLFF | TGCAGCGTTGGGGACATGGGCTGGGAAAAACTGTTTTTT
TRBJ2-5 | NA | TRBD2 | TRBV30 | CAWTALAGDALGGTQYF | TGTGCCTGGACTGCCCTAGCGGGGGACGCCCTCGGGGGGACCCAGTACTTC
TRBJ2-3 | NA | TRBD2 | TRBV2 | CASRRSAGVGAKDTQYF | TGTGCCAGCAGGCGGTCGGCGGGAGTGGGTGCGAAAGATACGCAGTATTTT
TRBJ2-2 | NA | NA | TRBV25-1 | CASRPPGTGELFF | TGTGCCAGCAGACCACCCGGGACCGGGGAGCTGTTTTTT
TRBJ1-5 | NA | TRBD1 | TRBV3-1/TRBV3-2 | CASSLRTGTGNQPQHF | TGTGCCAGCAGCCTACGGACAGGGACGGGCAATCAGCCCCAGCATTTT
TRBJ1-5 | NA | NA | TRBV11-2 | CASSLRGSNQPQHF | TGTGCCAGCAGCTTAAGGGGTAGCAATCAGCCCCAGCATTTT
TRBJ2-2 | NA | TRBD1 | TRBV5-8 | CASSKRTGGGGELFF | TGTGCCAGCAGCAAGAGGACAGGGGGAGGCGGGGAGCTGTTTTTT
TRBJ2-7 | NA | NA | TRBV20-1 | CSASTESSYEQYF | TGCAGTGCTAGTACAGAGAGCTCCTACGAGCAGTACTTC
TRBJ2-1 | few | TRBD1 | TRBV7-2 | CASRGQSLSNEQFF | TGTGCCAGCAGGGGACAGTCTCTGTCCAATGAGCAGTTCTTC
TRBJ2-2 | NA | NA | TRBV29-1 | CSVGADPANTGELFF | TGCAGCGTTGGAGCGGACCCCGCGAACACCGGGGAGCTGTTTTTT
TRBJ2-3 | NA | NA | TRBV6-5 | CASSTERVTDTQYF | TGTGCCAGCAGTACGGAGCGGGTCACAGATACGCAGTATTTT
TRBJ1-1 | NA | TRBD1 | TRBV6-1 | CASSEYETGPLGAFF | TGTGCCAGCAGTGAATATGAGACAGGGCCCTTGGGAGCTTTCTTT
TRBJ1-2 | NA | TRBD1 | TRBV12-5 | CASGLNQGGPNYGYTF | TGTGCTAGTGGTTTGAATCAAGGGGGCCCAAACTATGGCTACACCTTC
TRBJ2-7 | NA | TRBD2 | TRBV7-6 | CASSLLRGLAGGPSYEQYF | TGTGCCAGCAGCTTACTCCGGGGACTAGCGGGAGGGCCCTCCTACGAGCAGTACTTC
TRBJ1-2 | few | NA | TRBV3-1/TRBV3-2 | CASSPGDLGYTF | TGTGCCAGCAGCCCGGGAGACCTTGGCTACACCTTC
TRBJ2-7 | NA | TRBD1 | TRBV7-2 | CASSIRQGAGEQYF | TGTGCCAGCAGCATACGACAGGGGGCGGGTGAGCAGTACTTC
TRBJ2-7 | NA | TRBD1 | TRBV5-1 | CASSLVFGETGPSYEQYF | TGCGCCAGCAGCTTGGTATTCGGGGAGACAGGGCCCTCCTACGAGCAGTACTTC
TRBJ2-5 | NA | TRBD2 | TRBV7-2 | CASSLAELAGYGTQYF | TGTGCCAGCAGCTTAGCGGAGCTAGCGGGATACGGGACCCAGTACTTC
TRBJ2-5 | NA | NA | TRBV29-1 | CSVESGETQYF | TGCAGCGTTGAGAGCGGGGAGACCCAGTACTTC
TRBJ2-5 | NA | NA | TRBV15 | CATSRDIRVASETQYF | TGTGCCACCAGCAGAGATATCAGGGTGGCTTCAGAGACCCAGTACTTC
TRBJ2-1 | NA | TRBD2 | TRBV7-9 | CASSTRLAGDDEQFF | TGTGCCAGCAGCACTCGACTAGCGGGAGACGATGAGCAGTTCTTC